Listed below are T cell receptor beta chains from one sample, sequenced in a study of CD8 T cells in Susac syndrome. A single record per CDR3 protein comes from TCRdb applying MiXCR to the immunoSEQ multiplex PCR reads. The data show about 180,000 distinct CDR3 sequences, approximately 96% seen once. What was sequenced was CD4+ T cells from PBMCs. The receptors derive from a human donor with multiple sclerosis. The CDR3 runs from the conserved cysteine through the conserved F or W. The D gene is left open where the match is weak. Size values are once, few and many counts, or a class for expanded clones, and some rows have none.

j_call d_call clone_size v_call cdr3_aa cdr3_nt
TRBJ2-3 TRBD2 . TRBV24-1 CATSDPAAGGTDTQYF TGTGCCACCAGTGATCCCGCAGCGGGGGGCACAGATACGCAGTATTTT
TRBJ1-5 . once TRBV28 CASSRGPRSNQPQHF TGTGCCAGCAGCCGTGGACCTAGGAGCAATCAGCCCCAGCATTTT
TRBJ1-2 . . TRBV30 CAWSYRDYGYTF TGTGCCTGGAGTTACAGAGACTATGGCTACACCTTC
TRBJ2-1 TRBD2 . TRBV3-1 CASSQDPLAGPTNEQFF TGTGCCAGCAGCCAAGATCCCCTAGCGGGTCCTACCAATGAGCAGTTCTTC
TRBJ2-3 . . TRBV30 CAWSSGPDTQYF TGTGCCTGGAGTAGTGGACCCGATACGCAGTATTTT
TRBJ2-6 . . TRBV20-1 CSARDLVGGQGANVLTF TGCAGTGCTAGAGATTTAGTCGGGGGGCAAGGGGCCAACGTCCTGACTTTC
TRBJ2-3 . . TRBV4-3 CASSQDRTNTQYF TGCGCCAGCAGCCAAGATCGTACTAATACGCAGTATTTT
TRBJ2-7 . . TRBV29-1 CSVQRGAGPPREQYF TGCAGCGTTCAAAGAGGGGCAGGACCACCCCGCGAGCAGTACTTC
TRBJ1-4 TRBD1 . TRBV7-2 CASSLRQGGEKLFF TGTGCCAGCAGCTTACGACAGGGAGGGGAAAAACTGTTTTTT
TRBJ1-6 . . TRBV5-1 CASSFAQGNSPLHF TGCGCCAGCAGCTTTGCGCAGGGGAATTCACCCCTCCACTTT
TRBJ1-5 TRBD1 . TRBV30 CAWSVRGGGHQPQHF TGTGCCTGGAGTGTACGAGGAGGGGGCCATCAGCCCCAGCATTTT
TRBJ2-7 TRBD1 . TRBV6-2/TRBV6-3 CASSRGPGEQYF TGTGCCAGTTCCAGGGGGCCGGGCGAGCAGTACTTC
TRBJ1-1 . . TRBV18 CASFFLQMGDQAFF TGTGCCAGCTTTTTCCTTCAGATGGGGGACCAAGCTTTCTTT
TRBJ1-2 . . TRBV5-1 CASSPEQSRHGYTF TGCGCCAGCAGCCCAGAACAGAGTAGGCATGGCTACACCTTC
TRBJ1-1 . . TRBV6-5 CATLEGVRGTEAFF TGTGCCACCTTGGAAGGGGTGAGGGGCACTGAAGCTTTCTTT
TRBJ2-3 . . TRBV14 CASSQGQTDTQYF TGTGCCAGCAGCCAAGGACAGACGGATACGCAGTATTTT
TRBJ1-2 TRBD1 . TRBV7-9 CASSHRQGLNYGYTF TGTGCCAGCAGCCACCGACAGGGGCTTAACTATGGCTACACCTTC
TRBJ1-1 . once TRBV4-1 CASSQDGDTEAFF TGCGCCAGCAGCCAAGATGGGGACACTGAAGCTTTCTTT
TRBJ1-1 . . TRBV15 CATSRVGRDTEAFF TGTGCCACCAGCAGAGTCGGCAGGGATACTGAAGCTTTCTTT
TRBJ2-3 . . TRBV3-1 CASSHYADTQYF TGTGCCAGCAGCCATTACGCAGATACGCAGTATTTT
TRBJ2-7 . . TRBV27 CASSYVYSYEQYF TGTGCCAGCAGTTACGTCTACTCCTACGAGCAGTACTTC
TRBJ2-7 TRBD1 . TRBV12-3/TRBV12-4 CASSLLNWDRDYEQYF TGTGCCAGCAGTTTACTTAACTGGGACAGGGACTACGAGCAGTACTTC
TRBJ1-1 TRBD1 . TRBV13 CASSRGQRSSEAFF TGTGCCAGCAGCCGGGGACAGAGAAGCTCTGAAGCTTTCTTT
TRBJ2-3 TRBD2 . TRBV9 CASSVDLAGAHTQYF TGTGCCAGCAGCGTAGATCTAGCGGGGGCTCATACGCAGTATTTT
TRBJ1-2 . . TRBV30 CAWSSGVLYGYTF TGTGCCTGGAGTTCAGGGGTCCTCTATGGCTACACCTTC
TRBJ2-7 . . TRBV7-8 CASPSRSYEQYF TGTGCCAGCCCTAGCCGCTCCTACGAGCAGTACTTC
TRBJ2-3 . once TRBV2 CASTSSTDTQYF TGTGCCAGCACAAGTAGCACAGATACGCAGTATTTT
TRBJ1-2 TRBD1 . TRBV3-1 CASSQGDRNGYTF TGTGCCAGCAGCCAAGGGGACAGGAATGGCTACACCTTC
TRBJ2-1 TRBD2 . TRBV3-1 CASSPALAGMGHEQFF TGTGCCAGCAGCCCCGCCTTAGCGGGGATGGGTCATGAGCAGTTCTTC
TRBJ2-1 TRBD2 . TRBV9 CASSVDVASGSDEQFF TGTGCCAGCAGCGTAGATGTAGCTAGCGGTAGCGATGAGCAGTTCTTC
TRBJ2-7 TRBD1 . TRBV15 CATSRDPGQGYEQYF TGTGCCACCAGCAGAGATCCGGGACAGGGCTACGAGCAGTACTTC
TRBJ1-1 . . TRBV3-1 CASSLLVGGVNTEAFF TGTGCCAGCAGCCTGCTCGTCGGTGGGGTGAACACTGAAGCTTTCTTT
TRBJ2-7 . . TRBV6-5 CASGTGSGYEQYF TGTGCCAGCGGAACAGGGAGCGGGTACGAGCAGTACTTC
TRBJ2-7 TRBD1 . TRBV29-1 CSVEDPAGTGGYEQYF TGCAGCGTTGAAGATCCCGCGGGGACAGGGGGCTACGAGCAGTACTTC
TRBJ1-5 TRBD1 . TRBV30 CAWSGGQPNQPQHF TGTGCCTGGAGTGGGGGACAGCCCAATCAGCCCCAGCATTTT
TRBJ1-2 TRBD1 . TRBV6-2/TRBV6-3 CASRSGGDGYTF TGTGCCAGCAGATCAGGGGGCGATGGCTACACCTTC
TRBJ1-2 TRBD1 . TRBV20-1 CSARDFSGGGGYTF TGCAGTGCTAGAGATTTCTCAGGGGGCGGAGGCTACACCTTC
TRBJ2-7 TRBD2 once TRBV10-3 CAISEVAGDYEQYF TGTGCCATCAGTGAGGTAGCGGGGGACTACGAGCAGTACTTC
TRBJ1-4 . . TRBV15 CATSSRGEKLFF TGTGCCACCAGCAGCCGGGGGGAAAAACTGTTTTTT
TRBJ2-7 . . TRBV2 CASRGDMGHEQYF TGTGCCAGCAGGGGTGACATGGGACACGAGCAGTACTTC
TRBJ2-7 . . TRBV6-1 CASSTQSSYEQYF TGTGCCAGCAGCACACAGAGCTCCTACGAGCAGTACTTC
TRBJ1-1 . once TRBV6-5 CASSYDGFENTEAFF TGTGCCAGCAGTTACGACGGTTTCGAGAACACTGAAGCTTTCTTT
TRBJ1-1 . . TRBV6-5 CASSGRGGTEAFF TGTGCCAGCAGCGGTAGGGGGGGCACTGAAGCTTTCTTT
TRBJ2-3 . . TRBV5-1 CASSLEASDTQYF TGCGCCAGCAGCTTAGAAGCTTCAGATACGCAGTATTTT
TRBJ1-2 . . TRBV30 CACTFGAPGLAYTF TGTGCCTGCACATTCGGGGCGCCGGGACTCGCCTACACCTTC
TRBJ2-3 . . TRBV5-1 CASAPDSTDTQYF TGCGCCAGCGCCCCTGACAGCACAGATACGCAGTATTTT